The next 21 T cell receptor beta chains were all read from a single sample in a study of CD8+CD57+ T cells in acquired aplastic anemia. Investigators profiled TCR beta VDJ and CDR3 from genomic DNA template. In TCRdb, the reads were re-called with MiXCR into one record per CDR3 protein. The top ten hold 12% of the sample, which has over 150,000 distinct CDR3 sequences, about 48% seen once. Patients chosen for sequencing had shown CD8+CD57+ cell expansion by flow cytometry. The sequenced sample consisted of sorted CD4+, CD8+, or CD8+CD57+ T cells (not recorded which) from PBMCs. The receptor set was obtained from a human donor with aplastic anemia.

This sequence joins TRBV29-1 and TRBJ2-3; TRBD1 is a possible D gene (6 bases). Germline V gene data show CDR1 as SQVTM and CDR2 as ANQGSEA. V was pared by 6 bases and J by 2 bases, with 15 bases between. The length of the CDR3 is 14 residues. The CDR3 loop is CSVIYRVITDTQYF. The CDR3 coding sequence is TGCAGCGTCATCTACAGGGTGATCACAGATACGCAGTATTTT.

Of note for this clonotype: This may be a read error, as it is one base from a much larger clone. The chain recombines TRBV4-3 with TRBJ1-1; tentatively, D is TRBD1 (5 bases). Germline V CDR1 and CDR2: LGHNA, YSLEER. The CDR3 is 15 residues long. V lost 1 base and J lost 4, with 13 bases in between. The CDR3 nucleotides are TGCGCCAGCAGCCAAGGCGGCAGGGTGGGCACTGAAGCTTTCTTT. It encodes CASSQGGRVGTEAFF.

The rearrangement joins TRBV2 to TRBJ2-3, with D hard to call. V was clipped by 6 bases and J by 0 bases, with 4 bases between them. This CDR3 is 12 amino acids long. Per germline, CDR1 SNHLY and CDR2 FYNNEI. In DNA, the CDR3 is TGTGCCAGCAGGCAGAGCACAGATACGCAGTATTTT. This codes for CASRQSTDTQYF. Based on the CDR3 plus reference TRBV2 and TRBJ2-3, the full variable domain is EPEVTQTPSHQVTQMGQEVILRCVPISNHLYFYWYRQILGQKVEFLVSFYNNEISEKSEIFDDQFSVERPDGSNFTLKIRSTKLEDSAMYFCASRQSTDTQYFGPGTRLTVL.

CDR3 loop: CASPHLPGTFSYEQYF. DNA of the CDR3: TGTGCCAGCCCTCACCTCCCCGGGACCTTCTCCTACGAGCAGTACTTC. V gene TRBV7-3 combines with J gene TRBJ2-7; the D gene could be TRBD1 or TRBD2 (5 bases each). V lost 8 bases and J lost 0, with 20 bases in between. Germline V CDR1 and CDR2: SGHTA, FQGTGA. The CDR3 loop spans 16 amino acids. Based on the CDR3 plus reference TRBV7-3 and TRBJ2-7, the full variable domain is GAGVSQTPSNKVTEKGKYVELRCDPISGHTALYWYRQSLGQGPEFLIYFQGTGAADDSGLPNDRFFAVRPEGSVSTLKIQRTERGDSAVYLCASPHLPGTFSYEQYFGPGTRLTVT.

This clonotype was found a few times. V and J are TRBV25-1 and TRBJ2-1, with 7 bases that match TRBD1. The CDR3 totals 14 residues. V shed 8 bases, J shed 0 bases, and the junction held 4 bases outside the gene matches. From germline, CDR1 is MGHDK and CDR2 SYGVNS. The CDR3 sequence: CASLGTASYNEQFF. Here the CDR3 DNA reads TGTGCCAGCCTAGGGACAGCCTCCTACAATGAGCAGTTCTTC.

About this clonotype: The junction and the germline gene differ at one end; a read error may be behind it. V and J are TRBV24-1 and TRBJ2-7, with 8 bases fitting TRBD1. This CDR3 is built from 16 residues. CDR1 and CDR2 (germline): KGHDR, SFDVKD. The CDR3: CATSDSSPGTGNEQYF. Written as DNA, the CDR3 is TGTGCCACCAGCGATTCCTCGCCCGGGACAGGCAACGAGCAGTACTTC.

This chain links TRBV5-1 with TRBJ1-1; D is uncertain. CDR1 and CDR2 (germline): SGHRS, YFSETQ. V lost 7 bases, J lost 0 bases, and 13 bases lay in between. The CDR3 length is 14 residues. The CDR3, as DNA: TGCGCCAGCCGATCGGCACCGTTGAACACTGAAGCTTTCTTT. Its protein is CASRSAPLNTEAFF.

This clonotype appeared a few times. The CDR3 loop is CASSYPGQGGEKLFF. The CDR3 nucleotides read TGTGCCAGCAGTTACCCGGGACAGGGGGGAGAAAAACTGTTTTTT. V gene TRBV6-5 combines with J gene TRBJ1-4, with TRBD1 identical over 11 bases. This CDR3 region has 15 residues. Germline V gene sequence: CDR1 MNHEY, CDR2 SVGAGI. The V segment lost 2 bases and the J segment 8 bases; nucleotides outside the gene matches: 4.

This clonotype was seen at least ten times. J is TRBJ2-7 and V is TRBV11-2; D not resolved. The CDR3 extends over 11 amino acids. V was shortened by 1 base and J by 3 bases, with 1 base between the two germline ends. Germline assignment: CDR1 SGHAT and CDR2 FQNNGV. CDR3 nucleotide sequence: TGTGCCAGCAGCTTAGTCTACGAGCAGTACTTC. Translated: CASSLVYEQYF.

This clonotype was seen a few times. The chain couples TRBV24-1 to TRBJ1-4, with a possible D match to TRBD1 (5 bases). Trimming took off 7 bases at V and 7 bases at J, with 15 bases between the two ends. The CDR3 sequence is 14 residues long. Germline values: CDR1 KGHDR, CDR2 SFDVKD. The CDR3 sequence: CATSERGGSEKLFF. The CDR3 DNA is TGTGCCACCAGCGAGAGGGGAGGTAGTGAAAAACTGTTTTTT.

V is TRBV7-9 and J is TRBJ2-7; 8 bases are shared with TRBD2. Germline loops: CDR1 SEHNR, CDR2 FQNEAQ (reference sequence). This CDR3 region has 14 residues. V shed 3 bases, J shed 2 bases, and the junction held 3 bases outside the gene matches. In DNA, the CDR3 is TGTGCCAGCAGCTTTCTTAGCGGGACCTACGAGCAGTACTTC. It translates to CASSFLSGTYEQYF.

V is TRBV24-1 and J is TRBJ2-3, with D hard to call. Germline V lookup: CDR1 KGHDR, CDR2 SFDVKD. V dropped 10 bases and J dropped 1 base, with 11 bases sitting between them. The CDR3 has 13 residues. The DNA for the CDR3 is TGTGCCACGGCTGTTTTGGGCACAGATACGCAGTATTTT. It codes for CATAVLGTDTQYF.

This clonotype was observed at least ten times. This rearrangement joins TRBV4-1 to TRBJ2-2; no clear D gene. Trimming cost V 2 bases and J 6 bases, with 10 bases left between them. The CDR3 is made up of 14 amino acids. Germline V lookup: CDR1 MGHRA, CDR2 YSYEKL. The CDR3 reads CASSQQTLSGELFF. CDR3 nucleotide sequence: TGCGCCAGCAGCCAACAGACTCTCTCCGGGGAGCTGTTTTTT.

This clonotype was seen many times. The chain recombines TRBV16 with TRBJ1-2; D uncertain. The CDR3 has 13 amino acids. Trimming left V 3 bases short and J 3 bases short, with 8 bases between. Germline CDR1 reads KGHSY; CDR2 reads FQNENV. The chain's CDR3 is CASSQFKDYGYTF. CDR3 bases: TGTGCCAGCAGCCAGTTCAAGGACTATGGCTACACCTTC. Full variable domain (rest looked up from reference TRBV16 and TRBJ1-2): GEEVAQTPKHLVRGEGQKAKLYCAPIKGHSYVFWYQQVLKNEFKFLISFQNENVFDETGMPKERFSAKCLPNSPCSLEIQATKLEDSAVYFCASSQFKDYGYTFGSGTRLTVV.

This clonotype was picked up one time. The CDR3 here is CASSRGGYQETQYF. The CDR3 nucleotides are TGTGCCAGCAGCCGGGGGGGGTACCAAGAGACCCAGTACTTC. V is TRBV7-9 and J is TRBJ2-5, with 8 bases fitting TRBD2. The CDR3 totals 14 residues. V lost 5 bases, J lost 0 bases, and 2 bases stayed unmatched. The germline gives CDR1 SEHNR, CDR2 FQNEAQ (reference sequence).

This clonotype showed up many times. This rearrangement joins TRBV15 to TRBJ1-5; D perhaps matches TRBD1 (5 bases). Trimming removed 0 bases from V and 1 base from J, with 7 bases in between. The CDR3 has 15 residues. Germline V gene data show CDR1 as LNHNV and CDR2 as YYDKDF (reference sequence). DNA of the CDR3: TGTGCCACCAGCAGAGATCGGGGGAGCAATCAGCCCCAGCATTTT. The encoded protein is CATSRDRGSNQPQHF.

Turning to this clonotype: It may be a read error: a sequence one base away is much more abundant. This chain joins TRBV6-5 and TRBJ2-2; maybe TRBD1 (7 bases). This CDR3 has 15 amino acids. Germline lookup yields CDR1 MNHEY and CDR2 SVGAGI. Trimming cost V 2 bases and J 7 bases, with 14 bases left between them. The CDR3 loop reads CASSYVRGADGELFF. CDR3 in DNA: TGTGCCAGCAGTTACGTCAGGGGGGCCGACGGGGAGCTGTTTTTT.

The CDR3 loop reads CASSPLAGGPYNEQFF. The CDR3 coding sequence is TGTGCCAGCAGCCCGTTAGCGGGGGGGCCGTACAATGAGCAGTTCTTC. The J gene is TRBJ2-1, the V gene TRBV11-2; TRBD2 matches 11 bases. Trimming took 5 bases from V and 4 from J; bases not matched to a gene: 7. The CDR3 has 16 amino acids. Germline loops: CDR1 SGHAT, CDR2 FQNNGV. Based on the CDR3 plus reference TRBV11-2 and TRBJ2-1, the full variable domain is EAGVAQSPRYKIIEKRQSVAFWCNPISGHATLYWYQQILGQGPKLLIQFQNNGVVDDSQLPKDRFSAERLKGVDSTLKIQPAKLEDSAVYLCASSPLAGGPYNEQFFGPGTRLTVL.

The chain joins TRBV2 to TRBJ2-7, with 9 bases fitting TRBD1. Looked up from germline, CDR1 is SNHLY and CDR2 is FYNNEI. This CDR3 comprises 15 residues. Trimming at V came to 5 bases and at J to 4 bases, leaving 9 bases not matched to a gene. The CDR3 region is CASSSNRGLSYEQYF. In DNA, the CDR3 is TGTGCCAGCAGTTCCAACAGGGGGCTGTCGTACGAGCAGTACTTC.

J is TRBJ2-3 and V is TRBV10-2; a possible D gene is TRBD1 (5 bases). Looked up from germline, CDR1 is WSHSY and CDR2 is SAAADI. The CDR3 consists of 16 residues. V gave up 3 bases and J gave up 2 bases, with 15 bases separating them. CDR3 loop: CASSDPQGSSTDTQYF. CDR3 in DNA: TGCGCCAGCAGTGACCCGCAGGGCAGCTCCACAGATACGCAGTATTTT.

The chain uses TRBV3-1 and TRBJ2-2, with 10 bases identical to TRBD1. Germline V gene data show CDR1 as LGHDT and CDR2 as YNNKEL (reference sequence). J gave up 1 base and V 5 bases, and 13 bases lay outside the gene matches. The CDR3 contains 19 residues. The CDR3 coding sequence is TGTGCCAGCAGCTATCCCACCAACCGGACAGGGGGGAACACCGGGGAGCTGTTTTTT. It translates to CASSYPTNRTGGNTGELFF.